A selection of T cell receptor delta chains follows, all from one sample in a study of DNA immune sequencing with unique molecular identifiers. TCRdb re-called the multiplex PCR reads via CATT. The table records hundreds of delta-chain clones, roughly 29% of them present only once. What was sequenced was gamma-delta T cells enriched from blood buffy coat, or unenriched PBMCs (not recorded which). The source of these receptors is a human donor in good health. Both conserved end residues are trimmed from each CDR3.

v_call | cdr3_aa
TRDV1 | ALGEGPTFDWGLSTDKLI
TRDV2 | ACDRVGDGGFTDKLI
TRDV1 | ALGEGEVPDWGIRDTDKLI
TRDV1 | ALGELPGDKSSDKLI
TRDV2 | ACDETHPPGRLGDSAWDTRQMF
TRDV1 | ALGERDPPGKYTDKLI
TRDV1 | ALGGPTVLSGFRGDYCGYTDKLI
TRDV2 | ACDTGYESWDTRQMF
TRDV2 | ACDTTGGSWDTRQMF
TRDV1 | ALGATRAF
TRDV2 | ACDPIVLGESSWDTRQMF
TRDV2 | ACDTLGTYTDKLI
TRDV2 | ACDLLGDAYTDKLI
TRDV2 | ACDTVLGVPRADKLI
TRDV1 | ALGEVEGIRPLGELYTDKLI
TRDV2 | ACDTWGIQSDKLI
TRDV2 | ACDKVGRGPPTDKLI
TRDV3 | ASLNLLEGGYMPSHKLI
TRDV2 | ACDPTGVGGPESSWDTRQMF
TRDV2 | ACDTLVVGDTDPGNKLI
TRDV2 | ACEPYWGIIGSWDTRQMF
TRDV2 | ACETLHVGRVLGPRDTDKLI
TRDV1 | ALGNHLLGPQYWGSVSDKLI
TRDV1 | ALGEPSFLRGIGEGGGPYTDKLI
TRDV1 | AFGTILVLGDTRVDELI
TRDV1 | ALGELLPPGGSYTDKLI
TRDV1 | ALGKLLGENKLI
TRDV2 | ACDPFPGSADKLI
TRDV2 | ACDAVFEGDTSPYTDKLI
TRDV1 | ALGERVPYSYEATDKLI
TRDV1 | ALGELYRTGGYLDKLI
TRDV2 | ACDVLLGTTDKLI
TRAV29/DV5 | AASCPSLAGGYTDKLI
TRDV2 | ACDTLTGGREGYTDKLI
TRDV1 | ALGSLYPFLSVTDKLI